Presented here are 4 T cell receptor beta chains from one specimen sequenced in a study of T cell changes during pregnancy in multiple sclerosis. Measured with immunoSEQ multiplex PCR; TCRdb has only the in-frame clones, and not every one. The data show roughly 76,000 clones, about 93% seen once. Source: CD4+ T cells from peripheral blood mononuclear cells, taken after pregnancy. These TCRs come from a female donor with multiple sclerosis, enrolled in a pregnancy study.

The genes are TRBV6-6 and TRBJ1-4, with 8 bases identical to TRBD1. The germline CDR1 and CDR2 sequences are MNHNY and SVGAGI (reference sequence). V lost 6 bases to trimming and J lost 8 bases; unmatched junction nucleotides: 8. CDR3 size: 14 residues. The CDR3 DNA is TGTGCCAGCAGAAGCACAGGGGGTTTGGAAAAACTGTTTTTT. Protein product: CASRSTGGLEKLFF.

The rearrangement links TRBV7-2 to TRBJ2-5; 10 positions match TRBD2. J lost 2 bases, V lost 2 bases, and 2 bases had no gene match. This CDR3 is 15 amino acids long. The V gene's germline CDR1 is SGHTA and CDR2 FQGNSA. CDR3 nucleotides: TGTGCCAGCAGCTTAACTAGCGGGATTCAAGAGACCCAGTACTTC. Its translation: CASSLTSGIQETQYF.

This sequence joins TRBV30 and TRBJ1-1, with D possibly matching TRBD1 (6 bases). The length of the CDR3 is 12 residues. Germline V gene lookup returns CDR1 GTSNPN and CDR2 SVGIG (reference sequence). V was trimmed by 3 bases and J by 6 bases, leaving 11 bases between them. CDR3 loop: CAWSYGQSEAFF. The CDR3 bases are TGTGCCTGGAGCTACGGACAGTCTGAAGCTTTCTTT.

This clone was seen only once. This chain uses TRBV19 with TRBJ2-7; no firm D call. Trimming left V 3 bases short and J 3 bases short, with 9 bases between. The germline CDR1 and CDR2 sequences are LNHDA and SQIVND (reference sequence). CDR3 size: 13 residues. The CDR3 is CASSMVLLYEQYF. The CDR3 region has the DNA TGTGCCAGTAGTATGGTTCTACTCTACGAGCAGTACTTC.